This T cell receptor (beta chain) stems from a study of blood T cell repertoires in COVID-19. Repertoires were generated with immunoSEQ multiplex PCR, while TCRdb's copy carries only in-frame clones and drops some. The sample lists 110,000 or so clones; roughly 80% were seen once. Germline V gives CDR1 MGHDK, CDR2 SYGVNS. Trimming pared 5 bases from V and 4 bases from J, leaving 4 bases between. The CDR3 is 11 amino acids. This chain joins TRBV25-1 and TRBJ2-3; no clear D. The TCR was taken from a human donor in a cohort sampled during active COVID-19. Material: peripheral blood. The CDR3 sequence: CASSISDTQYF. The CDR3 DNA sequence: TGTGCCAGCAGTATCTCAGATACGCAGTATTTT.